This record looks at one T cell receptor beta chain sequence and its context. Antigen unknown. Healthy donors of bone marrow made up the group. This specimen belongs to a study of cytomegalovirus exposure and HLA in healthy donors. This CDR3 is 14 amino acids long. Trimming took off 9 bases at V and 0 bases at J, with 12 bases between the two ends. Germline V gives CDR1 LNHDA, CDR2 SQIVND (reference sequence). The PCR employed 60 Vbeta primers together with 13 Jbeta primers. TCRdb's copy holds only in-frame clones and misses some; the assay was immunoSEQ multiplex PCR. The sample has roughly 220,000 clones, 65% to 80% seen once. Whole-study findings and limits: Reportedly, cytomegalovirus status was diagnosed with high sensitivity and specificity. Later genetic work tied a missense DCLRE1C variant to beta-chain V and J trimming.

Specimen: PBMCs. This sequence originates from a man aged 50 to 59 in good health and CMV-seronegative. The V and J genes are TRBV19 and TRBJ1-3; no reliable D call. Written as DNA, the CDR3 is TGTGCCAGGGCCGGAGAGCTCTCTGGAAACACCATATATTTT. Translating it yields CARAGELSGNTIYF.